This TCR beta chain originates from a study of T cell responses to AZD1222 COVID-19 vaccine. For this clone: Its antigen is not known.

Study results and caveats: The study found vaccine-associated CD4 TCRs spanning spike, dominant at 160-218 and 743-854.

Germline assignment: CDR1 SNHLY and CDR2 FYNNEI. Deletions cut 5 bases from V and 5 bases from J, with 9 bases between. The CDR3 is 13 residues long. This table comes from immunoSEQ multiplex PCR, and its TCRdb copy is limited to in-frame clones, with some not included. The sample has some 90,000 clones, roughly 84% seen once; the top ten hold more than 10%. The chain uses TRBV2 and TRBJ2-2, with D unclear. This specimen consisted of peripheral blood, obtained on day 0 of AZD1222 vaccination. The receptor's source is an adult in good health. This CDR3 reads CASSSDRTGELFF. CDR3 nucleotide sequence: TGTGCCAGCAGTTCGGATAGGACCGGGGAGCTGTTTTTT.